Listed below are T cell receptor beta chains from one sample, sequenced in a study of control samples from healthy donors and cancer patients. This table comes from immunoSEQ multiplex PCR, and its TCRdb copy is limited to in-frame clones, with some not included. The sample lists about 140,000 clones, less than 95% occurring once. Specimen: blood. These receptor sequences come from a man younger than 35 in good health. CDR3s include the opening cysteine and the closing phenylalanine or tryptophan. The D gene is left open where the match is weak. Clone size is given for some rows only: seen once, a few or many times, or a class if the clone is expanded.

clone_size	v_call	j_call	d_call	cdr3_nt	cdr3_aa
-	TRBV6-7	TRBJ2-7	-	TGTGCCAGCAGTTACGATTTTCACCGTAGGTCCTACGAGCAGTACTTC	CASSYDFHRRSYEQYF
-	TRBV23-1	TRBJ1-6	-	TGCGCCAGCAGCCACGGGGGGGGGAGCTCACCCCTCCACTTT	CASSHGGGSSPLHF
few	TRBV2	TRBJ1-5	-	TGTGCCAGCAGTCCGCAGCTCAATCAGCCCCAGCATTTT	CASSPQLNQPQHF
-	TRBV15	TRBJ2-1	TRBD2	TGTGCCACCAGCAGAGAGGGAAGCGGGACTCTTTACAATGAGCAGTTCTTC	CATSREGSGTLYNEQFF
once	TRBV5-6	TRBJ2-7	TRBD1	TGTGCCAGCAGCTTTCGACAGGGGTTCTACGAGCAGTACTTC	CASSFRQGFYEQYF
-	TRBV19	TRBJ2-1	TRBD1	TGTGCCAGTAGTCCAGGGACAGGAGGAAACTATGACAATGAGCAGTTCTTC	CASSPGTGGNYDNEQFF
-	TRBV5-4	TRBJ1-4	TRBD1	TGTGCCAGCAGCTTGGAAGGGGGCGGTGAAAAACTGTTTTTT	CASSLEGGGEKLFF
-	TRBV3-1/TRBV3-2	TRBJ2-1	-	TGTGCCAGCAGCCAAGACCTATTGGCCTACAATGAGCAGTTCTTC	CASSQDLLAYNEQFF
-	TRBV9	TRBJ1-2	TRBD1	TGTGCCAGCAGCGTAGGGGTTGGCGGACAGGTCCGCAACTATGGCTACACCTTC	CASSVGVGGQVRNYGYTF
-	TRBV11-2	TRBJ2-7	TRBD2	TGTGCCAGCAGCTCACGACCCGCCACTAGCGGGGGGGCCGCCTACGAGCAGTACTTC	CASSSRPATSGGAAYEQYF
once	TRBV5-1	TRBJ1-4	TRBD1	TGCGCCAGCAGCCCAGGGGGGCCTAATGAAAAACTGTTTTTT	CASSPGGPNEKLFF
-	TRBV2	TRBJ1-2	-	TGTGCCAGCAGTTCCACCGGGACACCTTATGGCTACACCTTC	CASSSTGTPYGYTF
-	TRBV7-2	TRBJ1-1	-	TGTGCCAGCAGCTTAGTGTCGGGGGCCGCTGAAGCTTTCTTT	CASSLVSGAAEAFF
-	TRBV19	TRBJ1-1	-	TGTGCCAGTAGTACCACTAGAGGCACTGAAGCTTTCTTT	CASSTTRGTEAFF
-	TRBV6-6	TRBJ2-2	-	TGTGCCAGCAGTCCCCGCAGCGCGAACACCGGGGAGCTGTTTTTT	CASSPRSANTGELFF